This paragraph reports one T cell receptor beta chain. This clonotype was picked up many times. It has no known antigen specificity. No base-level quality is on record; no much larger clone is a single base apart. Ophthalmopathy patients had moderately to severely active disease, with a Clinical Activity Score of 3 or more, a NOSPECS grade of 4 or more, and a disease duration of less than 3 months. Exclusion was applied to patients with uncontrolled infections, other autoimmune diseases, pregnancy or lactation. Clinical symptoms, serum thyroxine and TRAb, thyroid ultrasound, and orbital computed tomography formed the basis for the diagnoses. Ficoll-Paque density gradient centrifugation was used to isolate PBMCs from 8.5 to 10 ml of fresh peripheral blood. Total RNA was extracted using Trizol reagent, and RNA quality was assessed on an Agilent 2100 Bioanalyzer. The TCR beta CDR3 regions were amplified from RNA transcripts. A first-round RT-PCR of the TCR CDR3 used the HTBI primer set with the Qiagen OneStep RT-PCR kit. Libraries were constructed in a second round of multiplex PCR, after which size selection and purification were performed. Libraries were sequenced paired-end with 100 bp reads on an Illumina HiSeq2000. The study's own analysis went as follows. SOAPnuke was used to process the raw data, removing reads that contained adapters or uncalled bases, had a mean Phred below 15, or lacked an exact match to the constant primer or identifier. COPE v1.2.5 was used to merge high-quality paired reads, and clonotypes were defined as unique nucleotide sequences. MiTCR v1.1 was used to align the clonotypes against IMGT TRBV, TRBD and TRBJ reference segments. Only V-J combinations with frequency above 0.0001, covering 99.2% of repertoires, were analysed. The TCS score was defined as F50 (clonal expansion) divided by E x V (chaos), with BLOSUM62-based TCRdist calculated between CDR3 peptides within each V-J. Welch's t-statistics and random forest reduced fewer than 550 V-J features to roughly 13, which were used in a naive Bayes classifier (R e1071). Using fastp at Q25 and MiXCR, TCRdb reprocessed the public reads and kept productive beta chains. For every CDR3 protein sequence, its rows merge into one entry that carries the most common genes and DNA. TCRdb's processing, not the study's, gives the V and J calls here. This sample holds fewer than 450,000 distinct CDR3 sequences; 13% to 15% were observed only once. About 20% of the sample comes from the top ten.

The data belong to a study of T cells in Graves' hyperthyroidism and ophthalmopathy (dated by TCRdb to between 2018 and 2021). Study-level background: Peripheral blood was sampled at the time of initial diagnosis, prior to any treatment. To identify TCR V-J signatures that set the groups apart, the researchers used a discovery cohort of 100 or so patients, made up of roughly 45 with Graves' ophthalmopathy and around 58 with stable Graves' hyperthyroidism. Prospective prediction of ophthalmopathy was tested in an independent validation cohort of some 20 hyperthyroidism patients and 17 patients who later progressed to ophthalmopathy. For training and testing, the 100 or so patients in the discovery cohort were randomly divided in a 7:3 ratio. In about 6 Graves' hyperthyroidism patients, the study also compared T-cell repertoires from thyroid tissue with T-cell repertoires from blood. After blood sampling, hyperthyroidism patients were treated with methimazole at a starting dose of 30 mg daily, and ophthalmopathy patients were treated with high-dose intravenous methylprednisolone. According to the paper, TCR Vbeta CDR3 sequencing was carried out on some 140 peripheral blood samples, which came from approximately 41 ophthalmopathy, roughly 75 hyperthyroidism and roughly 17 progressor patients. The study at large found these results: A model built on a 13 V-J signature distinguished ophthalmopathy from stable hyperthyroidism, reaching roughly 88% sensitivity and approximately 81% specificity in cross-validation and 80%/75% in testing. Most expanded thyroid clonotypes (frequency above 0.001) were also detected in blood, a finding suggesting that blood repertoires may reflect thyroid immune responses. No statistical method was used to set the sample size in advance, and investigators knew the group allocation. In validation, the model predicted progression to ophthalmopathy a median of 6.5 months before onset, with roughly 71% sensitivity and around 76% specificity.

V is cut by 2 bases and J by 8 bases, and the space between the germline ends is 12 bases. The germline V gene yields SNHLY for CDR1 and FYNNEI for CDR2. Reading from cysteine to phenylalanine, the CDR3 counts 13 amino acids. Only the CDR3 DNA stays, 39 bases, in frame from base 1. The clonotype originates from a woman in her sixties or seventies with Graves' ophthalmopathy. Specimen: blood. The chain joins TRBV2 to TRBJ1-2; tentative D gene TRBD1, with 6 bases matching. The encoded CDR3 is CASSELYREGYTF. The sequenced DNA is TGTGCCAGCAGTGAACTGTACAGGGAAGGCTACACCTTC.